This record looks at one T cell receptor beta chain sequence and its context. Antigen specificity is unknown. The data are from a study of cytomegalovirus exposure and HLA in healthy donors. Whole-study findings and limits: Later analysis showed most CMV-associated TCR beta chains appearing HLA-restricted. Most TCR beta V segments were productive about 87% or about 30% of the time in an earlier analysis. Presence/absence comparisons presumed near-even sequencing depth among donors.

Every donor was a healthy person donating bone marrow. PCR used 60 Vbeta primers and 13 Jbeta primers. Here immunoSEQ multiplex PCR was the method, and the copy in TCRdb shows in-frame clones only, minus some. The sample holds about 100,000 clones; roughly 77% are singletons and the top ten take 6% to 9.5%. The sample comprised PBMCs. The receptor's source is a man aged 30-40 years in good health and CMV-seronegative.

The chain's CDR3 is CASSLFLNEQFF. CDR3 bases: TGTGCCAGCAGCTTGTTTCTCAATGAGCAGTTCTTC. This rearrangement joins TRBV5-6 to TRBJ2-1; D not certain. The CDR3 is 12 residues long. Germline V lookup: CDR1 SGHDT, CDR2 YYEEEE. V dropped 1 base and J dropped 6 bases, with 5 bases sitting between them.